Listed here are 2 T cell receptor beta chains from one sample, sequenced in a study of T cells expressing NK-cell markers (TCRdb year 2020). The library was made by 5' RACE. The sequencer was an Illumina HiSeq 2000. Following TCRdb reprocessing, every CDR3 protein sequence forms one entry, and DNA is not provided. This sample's records show about 380,000 distinct CDR3 sequences. Together, the top ten hold around 4.9% of the sample. Sequencing was performed on blood T cells: a sorted CD56 or NKG2C T cell subset, CD4+ or CD8+ T cells, or bulk PBMC T cells (not recorded which). The receptors were gathered from a man between 18 and 69 years old in good health.

This chain connects TRBV12-3 or TRBV12-4 to TRBJ2-7; TCRdb proposes TRBD1, but this gene call is untestable without DNA. The CDR3 is 16 amino acids. Here the CDR3 reads CASSPSWGQGINEQYF.

The chain combines TRBV20-1 with TRBJ2-1; with no DNA, the TCRdb D assignment of TRBD2 cannot be verified. This CDR3 comprises 12 residues. CDR1 and CDR2 from the germline V gene are DFQATT and SNEGSKA (reference sequence). CDR3 sequence reads: CSALAGNNEQFF.